Listed here is a single T cell receptor beta chain. Assignments of participants to cohorts depended upon their own reported clinical history. This specimen comes from a study of blood T cell repertoires in COVID-19. Across the study: Some COVID-19 samples were acute and others convalescent; all came from the United States, Italy and Spain.

CDR3 length: 15 amino acids. CDR1 WNHNN and CDR2 SYGVQD come from the germline V gene (reference sequence). The V end lost 4 bases, the J end lost 1 base, and 13 bases lay between the germline ends. Clones were sequenced by immunoSEQ multiplex PCR, and TCRdb holds only the in-frame ones, with some missing. The table records around 130,000 clones, approximately 86% of them present only once. This receptor was obtained from a woman aged 50 to 60 who had recovered from COVID-19. V usage is TRBV10-1 and J usage is TRBJ1-1; tentative D call: TRBD1 (6 bases). The sequencing input was PBMCs or T cells enriched from blood (not recorded which). The CDR3 DNA reads TGCGCCAGCAGTGCGTCCTTAGGGGGGAACACTGAAGCTTTCTTT. Its protein is CASSASLGGNTEAFF.